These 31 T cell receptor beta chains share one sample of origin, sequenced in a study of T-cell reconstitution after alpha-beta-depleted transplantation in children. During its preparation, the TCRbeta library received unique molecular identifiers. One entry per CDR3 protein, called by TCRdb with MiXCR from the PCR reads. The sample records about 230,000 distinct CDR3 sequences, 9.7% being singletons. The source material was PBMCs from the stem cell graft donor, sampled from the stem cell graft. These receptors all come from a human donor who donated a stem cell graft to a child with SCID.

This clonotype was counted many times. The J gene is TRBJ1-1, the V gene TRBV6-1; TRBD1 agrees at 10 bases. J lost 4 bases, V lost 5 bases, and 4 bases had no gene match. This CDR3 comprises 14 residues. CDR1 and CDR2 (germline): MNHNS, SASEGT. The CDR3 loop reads CASSRQGASTEAFF. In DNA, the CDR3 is TGTGCCAGCAGTAGACAGGGGGCCAGCACTGAAGCTTTCTTT.

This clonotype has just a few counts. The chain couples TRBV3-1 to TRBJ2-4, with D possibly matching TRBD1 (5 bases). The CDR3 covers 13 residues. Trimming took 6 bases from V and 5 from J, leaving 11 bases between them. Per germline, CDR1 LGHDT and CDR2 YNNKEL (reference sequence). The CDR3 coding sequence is TGTGCCAGCAGAGGGGCGGCGGAAAACATTCAGTACTTC. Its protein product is CASRGAAENIQYF.

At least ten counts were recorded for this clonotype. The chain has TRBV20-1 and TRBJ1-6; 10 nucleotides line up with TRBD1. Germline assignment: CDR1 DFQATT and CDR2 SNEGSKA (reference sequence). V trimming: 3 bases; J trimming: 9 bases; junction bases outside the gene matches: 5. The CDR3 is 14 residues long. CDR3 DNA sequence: TGCAGTGCTAGTTCCGGGACAGGGGCTTCACCCCTCCACTTT. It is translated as CSASSGTGASPLHF.

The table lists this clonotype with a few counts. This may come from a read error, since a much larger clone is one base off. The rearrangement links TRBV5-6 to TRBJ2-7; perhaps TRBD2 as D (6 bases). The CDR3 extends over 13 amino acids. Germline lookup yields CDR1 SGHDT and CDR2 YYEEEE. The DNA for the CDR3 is TGTGCCAGCAGTCGGGGGAAAGTCTACGAGCAGTCCTTC. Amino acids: CASSRGKVYEQSF.

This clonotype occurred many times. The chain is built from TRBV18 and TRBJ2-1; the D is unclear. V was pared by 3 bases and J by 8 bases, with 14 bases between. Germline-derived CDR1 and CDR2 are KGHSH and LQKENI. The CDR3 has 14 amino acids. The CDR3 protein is CASSPGTLVHEQFF. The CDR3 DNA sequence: TGTGCCAGCTCACCGGGAACCCTAGTCCATGAGCAGTTCTTC.

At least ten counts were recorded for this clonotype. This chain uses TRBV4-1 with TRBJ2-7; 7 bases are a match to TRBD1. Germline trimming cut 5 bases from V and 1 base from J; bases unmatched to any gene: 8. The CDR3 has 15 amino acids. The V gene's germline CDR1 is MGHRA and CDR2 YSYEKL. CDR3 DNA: TGCGCCAGCAGCGACCGGGACAGACCTTCCTACGAGCAGTACTTC. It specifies CASSDRDRPSYEQYF.

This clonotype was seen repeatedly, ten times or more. CDR3 sequence (DNA): TGTGCCATCAGGGGGGGAAAAGCTGAAGCTTTCTTT. Translation: CAIRGGKAEAFF. The V call is TRBV10-3, the J call TRBJ1-1; perhaps TRBD1 as D (5 bases). V lost 6 bases and J lost 6, with 11 bases in between. Germline CDR1 and CDR2: ENHRY and SYGVKD. This CDR3 is 12 amino acids long.

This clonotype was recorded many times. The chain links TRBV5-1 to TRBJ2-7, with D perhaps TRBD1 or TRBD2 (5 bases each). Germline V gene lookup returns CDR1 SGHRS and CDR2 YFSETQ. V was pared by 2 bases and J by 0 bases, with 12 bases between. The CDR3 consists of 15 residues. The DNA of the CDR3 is TGCGCCAGCAGCTTACCGGGACCAAACTCCTACGAGCAGTACTTC. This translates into CASSLPGPNSYEQYF.

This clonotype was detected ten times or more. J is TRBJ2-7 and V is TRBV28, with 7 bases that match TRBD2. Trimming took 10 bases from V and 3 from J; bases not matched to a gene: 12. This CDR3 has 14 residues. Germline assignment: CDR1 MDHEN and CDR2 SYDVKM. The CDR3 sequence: CATETGTMNYEQYF. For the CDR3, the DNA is TGTGCCACGGAAACGGGGACTATGAACTACGAGCAGTACTTC.

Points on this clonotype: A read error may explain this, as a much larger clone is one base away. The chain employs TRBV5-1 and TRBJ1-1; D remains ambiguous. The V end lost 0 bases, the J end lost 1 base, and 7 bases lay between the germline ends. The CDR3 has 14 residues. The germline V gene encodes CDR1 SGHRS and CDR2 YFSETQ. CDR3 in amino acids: CASSLAVPNTEAFF. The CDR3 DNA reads TGCGCCAGCAGCTTGGCCGTACCGAACACTGAAGCTTTCTTT.

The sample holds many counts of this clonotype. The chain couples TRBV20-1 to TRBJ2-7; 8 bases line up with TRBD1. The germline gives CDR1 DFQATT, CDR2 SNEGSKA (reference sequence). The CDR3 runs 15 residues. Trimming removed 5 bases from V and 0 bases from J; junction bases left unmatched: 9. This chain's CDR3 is CSAGGTGSFSYEQYF. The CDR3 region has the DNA TGCAGTGCTGGGGGGACAGGATCTTTCTCCTACGAGCAGTACTTC.

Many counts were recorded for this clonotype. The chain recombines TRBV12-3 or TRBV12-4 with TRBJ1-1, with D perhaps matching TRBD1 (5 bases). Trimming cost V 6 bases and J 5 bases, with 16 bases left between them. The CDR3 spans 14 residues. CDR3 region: CASRRRAGSTEAFF. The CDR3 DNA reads TGTGCCAGCAGGAGACGTGCAGGGTCGACTGAAGCTTTCTTT.

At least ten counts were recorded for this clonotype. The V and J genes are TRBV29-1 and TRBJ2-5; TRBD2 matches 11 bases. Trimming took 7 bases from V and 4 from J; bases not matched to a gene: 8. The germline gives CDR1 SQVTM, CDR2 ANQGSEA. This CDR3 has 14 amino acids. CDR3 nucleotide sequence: TGCAGCGCCACGGGACTAGCGGAGCTAGAGACCCAGTACTTC. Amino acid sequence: CSATGLAELETQYF.

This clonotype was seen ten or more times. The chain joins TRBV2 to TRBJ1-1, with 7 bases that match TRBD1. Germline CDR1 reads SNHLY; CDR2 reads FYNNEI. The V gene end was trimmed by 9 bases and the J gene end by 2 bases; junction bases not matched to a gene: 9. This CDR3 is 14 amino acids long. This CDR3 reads CASRGGTENTEAFF. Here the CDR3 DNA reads TGTGCCAGTAGGGGGGGGACAGAAAACACTGAAGCTTTCTTT.

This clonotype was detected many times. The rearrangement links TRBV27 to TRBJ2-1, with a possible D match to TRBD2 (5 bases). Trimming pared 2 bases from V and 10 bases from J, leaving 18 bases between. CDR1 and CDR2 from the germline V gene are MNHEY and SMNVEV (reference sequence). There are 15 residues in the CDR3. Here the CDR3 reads CASSLGGPSSREQFF. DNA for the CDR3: TGTGCCAGCAGTTTAGGTGGCCCTAGCTCAAGGGAGCAGTTCTTC.

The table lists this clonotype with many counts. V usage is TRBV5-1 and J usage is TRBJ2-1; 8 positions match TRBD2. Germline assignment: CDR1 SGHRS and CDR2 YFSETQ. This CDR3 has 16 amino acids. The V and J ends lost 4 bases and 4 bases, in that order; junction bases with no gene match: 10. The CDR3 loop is CASSRGGPKVYNEQFF. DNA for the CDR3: TGCGCCAGCAGCCGCGGGGGGCCCAAAGTGTACAATGAGCAGTTCTTC.

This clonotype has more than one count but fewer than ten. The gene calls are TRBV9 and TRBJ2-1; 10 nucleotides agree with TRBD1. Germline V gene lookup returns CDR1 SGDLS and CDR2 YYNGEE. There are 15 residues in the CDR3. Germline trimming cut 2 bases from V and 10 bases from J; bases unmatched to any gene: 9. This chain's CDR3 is CASSVTGTGVGEQFF. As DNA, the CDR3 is TGTGCCAGCAGCGTGACCGGGACAGGGGTAGGGGAGCAGTTCTTC.

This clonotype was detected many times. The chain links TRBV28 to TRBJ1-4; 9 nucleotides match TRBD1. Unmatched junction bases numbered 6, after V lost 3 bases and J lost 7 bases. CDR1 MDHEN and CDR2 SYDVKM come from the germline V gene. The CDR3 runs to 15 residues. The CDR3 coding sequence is TGTGCCAGCAGTTTCGCCGGACAGGGGAGTGAAAAACTGTTTTTT. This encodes CASSFAGQGSEKLFF.

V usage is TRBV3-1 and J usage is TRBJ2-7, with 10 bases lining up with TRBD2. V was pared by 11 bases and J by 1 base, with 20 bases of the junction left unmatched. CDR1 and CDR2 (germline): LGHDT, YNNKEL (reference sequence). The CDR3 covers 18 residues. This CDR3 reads CACTQDKAGGHVSYEQYF. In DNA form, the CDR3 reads TGTGCCTGCACCCAAGATAAAGCGGGGGGGCACGTTTCCTACGAGCAGTACTTC.

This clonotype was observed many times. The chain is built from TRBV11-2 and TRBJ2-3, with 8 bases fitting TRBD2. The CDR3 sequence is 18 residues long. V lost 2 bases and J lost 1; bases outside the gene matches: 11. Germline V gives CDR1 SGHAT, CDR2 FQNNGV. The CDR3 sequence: CASSLFGGAVARTDTQYF. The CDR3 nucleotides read TGTGCCAGCAGCTTATTCGGGGGGGCCGTTGCTCGCACAGATACGCAGTATTTT.

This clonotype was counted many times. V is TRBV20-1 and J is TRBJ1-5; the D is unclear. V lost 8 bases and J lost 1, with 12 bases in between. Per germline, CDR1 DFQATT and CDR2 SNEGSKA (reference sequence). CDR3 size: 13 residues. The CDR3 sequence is CSSPGGSNQPQHF. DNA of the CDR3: TGCAGTTCTCCGGGAGGAAGCAATCAGCCCCAGCATTTT.

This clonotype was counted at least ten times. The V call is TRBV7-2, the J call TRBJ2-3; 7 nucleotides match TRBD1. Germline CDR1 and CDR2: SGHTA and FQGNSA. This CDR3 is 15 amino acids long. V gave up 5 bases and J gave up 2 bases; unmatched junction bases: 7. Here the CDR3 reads CASSVGQPYTDTQYF. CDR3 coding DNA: TGTGCCAGCAGCGTGGGACAGCCATACACAGATACGCAGTATTTT. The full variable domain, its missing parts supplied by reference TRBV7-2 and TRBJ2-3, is GAGVSQSPSNKVTEKGKDVELRCDPISGHTALYWYRQSLGQGLEFLIYFQGNSAPDKSGLPSDRFSAERTGGSVSTLTIQRTQQEDSAVYLCASSVGQPYTDTQYFGPGTRLTVL.

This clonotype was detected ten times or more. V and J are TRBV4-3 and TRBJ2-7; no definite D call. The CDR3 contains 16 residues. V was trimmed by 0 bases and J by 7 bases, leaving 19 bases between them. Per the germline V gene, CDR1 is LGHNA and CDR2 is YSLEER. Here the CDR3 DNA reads TGCGCCAGCAGCCAAGAGGCAGGACGCTGGGCGTCTGAGCAGTACTTC. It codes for CASSQEAGRWASEQYF.

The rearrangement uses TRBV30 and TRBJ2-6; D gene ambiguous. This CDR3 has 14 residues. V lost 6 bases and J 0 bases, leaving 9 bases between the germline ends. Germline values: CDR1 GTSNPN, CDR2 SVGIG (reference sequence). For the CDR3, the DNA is TGTGCCTGTGGTTTACCCTCTGGGGCCAACGTCCTGACTTTC. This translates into CACGLPSGANVLTF.

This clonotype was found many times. The CDR3 region is CASSLVGLGLHTQYF. The CDR3 DNA is TGTGCCAGCAGCTTAGTTGGGCTGGGTTTGCATACGCAGTATTTT. The chain recombines TRBV11-2 with TRBJ2-3; no reliable D call. Germline-derived CDR1 and CDR2 are SGHAT and FQNNGV. The CDR3 is 15 amino acids. The germline V and J ends were trimmed by 1 base and 7 bases, with 15 bases remaining between them.

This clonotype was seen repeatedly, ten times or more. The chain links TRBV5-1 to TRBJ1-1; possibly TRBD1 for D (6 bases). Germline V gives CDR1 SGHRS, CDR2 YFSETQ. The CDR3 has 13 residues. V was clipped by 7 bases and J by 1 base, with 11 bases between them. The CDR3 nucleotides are TGCGCCAGCGCTCAGACAGGGAACACTGAAGCTTTCTTT. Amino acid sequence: CASAQTGNTEAFF.

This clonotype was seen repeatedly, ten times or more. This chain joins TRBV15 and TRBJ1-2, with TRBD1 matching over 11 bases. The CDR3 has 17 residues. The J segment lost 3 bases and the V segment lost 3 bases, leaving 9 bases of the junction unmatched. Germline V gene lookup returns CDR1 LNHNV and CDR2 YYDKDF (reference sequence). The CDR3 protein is CATSSRDRGALDYGYTF. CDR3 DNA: TGTGCCACCAGCAGTCGGGACAGGGGGGCCCTTGACTATGGCTACACCTTC.

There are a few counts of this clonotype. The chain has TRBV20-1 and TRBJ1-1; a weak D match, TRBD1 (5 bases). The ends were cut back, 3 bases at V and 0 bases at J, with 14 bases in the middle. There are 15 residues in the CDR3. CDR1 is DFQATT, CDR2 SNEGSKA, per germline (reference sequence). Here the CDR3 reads CSARRRDRMNTEAFF. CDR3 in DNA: TGCAGTGCTAGGCGGAGGGACCGAATGAACACTGAAGCTTTCTTT.

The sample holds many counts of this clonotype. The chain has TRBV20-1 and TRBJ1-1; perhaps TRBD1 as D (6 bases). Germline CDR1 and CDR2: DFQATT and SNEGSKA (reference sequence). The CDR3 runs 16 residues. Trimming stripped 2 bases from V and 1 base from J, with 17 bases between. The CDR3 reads CSARLLKTGSNTEAFF. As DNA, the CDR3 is TGCAGTGCTAGACTTTTAAAAACAGGGTCGAACACTGAAGCTTTCTTT.

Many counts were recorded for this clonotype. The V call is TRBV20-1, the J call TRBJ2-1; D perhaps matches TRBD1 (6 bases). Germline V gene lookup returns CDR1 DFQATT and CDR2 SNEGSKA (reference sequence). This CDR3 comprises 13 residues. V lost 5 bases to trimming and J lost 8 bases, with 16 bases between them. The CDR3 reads CSARGSPGDEQFF. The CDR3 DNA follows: TGCAGTGCTCGGGGATCCCCAGGGGATGAGCAGTTCTTC.

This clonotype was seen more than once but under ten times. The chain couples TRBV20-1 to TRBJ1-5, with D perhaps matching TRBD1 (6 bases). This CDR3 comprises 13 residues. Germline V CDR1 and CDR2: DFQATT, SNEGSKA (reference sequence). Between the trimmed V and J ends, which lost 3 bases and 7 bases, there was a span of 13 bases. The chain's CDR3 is CSARSHRVQPQHF. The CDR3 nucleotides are TGCAGTGCTAGGTCACACAGGGTCCAGCCCCAGCATTTT.